The rows below give T cell receptor beta chains drawn from one sample of a study of blood T cell repertoires in COVID-19. Profiling relied on immunoSEQ multiplex PCR, and the TCRdb table lists in-frame clones only, not all of them. Among 85,000 to 100,000 clones listed, more than 80% were seen once. Sequencing was done on a sample of peripheral blood. The source of these receptors is a human donor in a cohort sampled during active COVID-19. The CDR3 runs from the conserved cysteine through the conserved F or W. Fields, in order: V gene, J gene, D gene, clone size, CDR3 DNA, CDR3 protein. A D gene is named only where the DNA matches it firmly. A row's size may be missing; if present it is once, few, many or a size class.

TRBV2	TRBJ1-1	-	-	TGTGCCAGCAGTGAAGTTGGGCACACTGAAGCTTTCTTT	CASSEVGHTEAFF
TRBV24-1	TRBJ2-2	TRBD1	-	TGTGCCACCAGTGATCCACGGACAGGGAACACCGGGGAGCTGTTTTTT	CATSDPRTGNTGELFF
TRBV27	TRBJ2-7	-	-	TGTGCCAGCAGTCTAGGGACTGCTCCTCCCTACGAGCAGTACTTC	CASSLGTAPPYEQYF
TRBV5-1	TRBJ2-7	TRBD2	-	TGCGCCAGCAGCTTGGCCAGGACTAGCGGGTCCTACGAGCAGTACTTC	CASSLARTSGSYEQYF
TRBV21-1	TRBJ2-1	-	-	TGTGCCCGAGGGAGCGAGTACAATGAGCAGTTCTTC	CARGSEYNEQFF
TRBV6-6	TRBJ1-2	TRBD1	-	TGTGCCAGCAGTTACCTCCTACAGGGGGCTAACTATGGCTACACCTTC	CASSYLLQGANYGYTF
TRBV5-1	TRBJ2-7	-	-	TGCGCCAGCAGCCCCGGGACTGACACCGCCGAGCAGTACTTC	CASSPGTDTAEQYF
TRBV7-9	TRBJ2-3	-	-	TGTGCCAGCAGCTTAGGCCCAGGCAGCGATACGCAGTATTTT	CASSLGPGSDTQYF
TRBV18	TRBJ2-7	TRBD1	many	TGTGCCAGCTCGCGTACCCAGGGGGCTTCCTACGAGCAGTACTTC	CASSRTQGASYEQYF
TRBV2	TRBJ1-1	-	once	TGTGCCAGCAGTGGGACATTGAACACTGAAGCTTTCTTT	CASSGTLNTEAFF
TRBV5-1	TRBJ2-3	TRBD2	-	TGCGCCAGCAGCTTGAACAGCGGGAGAGACACAGATACGCAGTATTTT	CASSLNSGRDTDTQYF
TRBV7-2	TRBJ2-3	TRBD2	-	TGTGCCAGCAGCTTAGGAGCGGGGGCGGGGGATACGCAGTATTTT	CASSLGAGAGDTQYF
TRBV19	TRBJ1-5	-	-	TGTGCCAGTAGTTTAAAACCGGTCGATCAGCCCCAGCATTTT	CASSLKPVDQPQHF
TRBV18	TRBJ1-4	TRBD1	-	TGTGCCAGCTCACAACCGGGACAGGGGGCTCGAAAACTGTTTTTT	CASSQPGQGARKLFF
TRBV11-3	TRBJ2-1	-	-	TGTGCCAGCAGCTTCCAAGGGAGCTCCTACAATGAGCAGTTCTTC	CASSFQGSSYNEQFF
TRBV27	TRBJ2-1	TRBD2	-	TGTGCCAGCAGTACAGGGACTAGCGGGAAAAATGAGCAGTTCTTC	CASSTGTSGKNEQFF
TRBV10-3	TRBJ2-1	TRBD2	-	TGTGCCATAACGACTAGCGGGAGTCTCAATGAGCAGTTCTTC	CAITTSGSLNEQFF
TRBV12-5	TRBJ2-3	-	once	TGTGCTAGTGGTCCGGAGGGGAGAACGCAGTATTTT	CASGPEGRTQYF
TRBV7-2	TRBJ2-1	TRBD2	-	TGTGCCAGCAGCTCTAATTTCTTAGCGGGCTCCTACAATGAGCAGTTCTTC	CASSSNFLAGSYNEQFF
TRBV9	TRBJ1-6	-	-	TGTGCCAGCAGCGTCGGTGGTCTCACACCCCTCCACTTT	CASSVGGLTPLHF
TRBV7-2	TRBJ2-1	-	few	TGTGCCAGCAGCCCCCAGCGCTACAATGAGCAGTTCTTC	CASSPQRYNEQFF
TRBV27	TRBJ1-4	-	-	TGTGCCAGCAGTTTATACGGGGTAGGGGAAAAACTGTTTTTT	CASSLYGVGEKLFF
TRBV5-4	TRBJ1-3	-	-	TGTGGACAAAGGGGTGAGGATGGAAACACCATATATTTT	CGQRGEDGNTIYF
TRBV6-1	TRBJ1-5	TRBD1	-	TGTGCCAGCAGTGAAGGATTGTGGACAGGGGCCAGCAATCAGCCCCAGCATTTT	CASSEGLWTGASNQPQHF
TRBV15	TRBJ2-2	-	few	TGTGCCACCAGCAGTGGACTTTATACCGGGGAGCTGTTTTTT	CATSSGLYTGELFF
TRBV7-9	TRBJ1-2	-	few	TGTGCCAGCAGCTTGACAGTAGCTAACTATGGCTACACCTTC	CASSLTVANYGYTF
TRBV6-5	TRBJ1-6	-	-	TGTGCCAGCAGTTACTCGCCACAGCATTACAATTCACCCCTCCACTTT	CASSYSPQHYNSPLHF
TRBV19	TRBJ1-5	TRBD1	-	TGTGCCAGTAGTCCGCGGGACAGGGGGCTTAGCAATCAGCCCCAGCATTTT	CASSPRDRGLSNQPQHF
TRBV3-1/TRBV3-2	TRBJ1-4	-	-	TGTGCCAGCAGCCAATACAGAACTAATGAAAAACTGTTTTTT	CASSQYRTNEKLFF
TRBV4-2	TRBJ2-1	TRBD2	-	TGTGCCAGCAGCCAAGATGCCCCCGGGACTAGCGGGTCCAGCTCCTACAATGAGCAGTTCTTC	CASSQDAPGTSGSSSYNEQFF
TRBV7-3	TRBJ2-2	TRBD1	-	TGTGCCAGCAGCTTAGGGACAGCGAACACCGGGGAGCTGTTTTTT	CASSLGTANTGELFF
TRBV7-6	TRBJ1-2	-	-	TGTGCCAGCAGCTTAGCTCCGGGTACCTATGGCTACACCTTC	CASSLAPGTYGYTF
TRBV5-1	TRBJ2-3	TRBD2	-	TGCGCCAGCAGCCCCGACGGGGGGGCCGCGATAGATACGCAGTATTTT	CASSPDGGAAIDTQYF
TRBV27	TRBJ2-7	TRBD1	once	TGTGCCAGCAGTTCTTGGGACAGCCCCTACGAGCAGTACTTC	CASSSWDSPYEQYF
TRBV7-2	TRBJ2-7	TRBD2	few	TGTGCCATCGAGGGTCTAGCGGGGTCGGGCTACGAGCAGTACTTC	CAIEGLAGSGYEQYF
TRBV5-4	TRBJ1-2	TRBD1	few	TGTGCCAGCAGGCGACAGGGACCTAACTATGGCTACACCTTC	CASRRQGPNYGYTF
TRBV28	TRBJ1-2	TRBD1	-	TGTGCCAGCAGTCCCAGGGGGACAGCGAACTATGGCTACACCTTC	CASSPRGTANYGYTF
TRBV5-1	TRBJ1-2	TRBD1	once	TGCGCCAGCAGCTTGGAGACAGGGAGAACCCTCTATGGCTACACCTTC	CASSLETGRTLYGYTF
TRBV7-9	TRBJ1-6	-	-	TGTGCCAGCAGCCTAAATCCTAACAGGGATTCACCCCTCCACTTT	CASSLNPNRDSPLHF
TRBV24-1	TRBJ2-7	TRBD1	-	TGTGCCGCTTCACAGGGGAGCGAGCAGTACTTC	CAASQGSEQYF
TRBV29-1	TRBJ2-1	TRBD2	-	TGCAGCGCCCGGACTAGCGGGACCACCTACAATGAGCAGTTCTTC	CSARTSGTTYNEQFF